The sequence of this T cell receptor (beta chain) was determined in a study of OX40 agonist ivuxolimab in advanced cancers. Sequencing was performed with immunoSEQ multiplex PCR; in TCRdb, only in-frame clones are kept and a portion is missing. The table lists about 58,000 clones, around four fifths of them singletons. This clone appeared a few times. This CDR3 has 16 amino acids. CDR1 SGHTA and CDR2 FQGNSA come from the germline V gene. With 6 bases removed from V and 7 bases from J, the gap between germline ends came to 24 bases. This receptor was identified in an adult with an advanced solid tumor such as melanoma, head and neck, liver or kidney cancer. Sample: CD4+ or CD8+ T cells sorted from blood, taken in a trial of the OX40 agonist ivuxolimab. The gene calls are TRBV7-2 and TRBJ1-2; D gene ambiguous. In DNA form, the CDR3 reads TGTGCCAGCAGTCCTGTCGGTAGGAGGAGTGTTGGTGGCTACACCTTC. This translates into CASSPVGRRSVGGYTF.